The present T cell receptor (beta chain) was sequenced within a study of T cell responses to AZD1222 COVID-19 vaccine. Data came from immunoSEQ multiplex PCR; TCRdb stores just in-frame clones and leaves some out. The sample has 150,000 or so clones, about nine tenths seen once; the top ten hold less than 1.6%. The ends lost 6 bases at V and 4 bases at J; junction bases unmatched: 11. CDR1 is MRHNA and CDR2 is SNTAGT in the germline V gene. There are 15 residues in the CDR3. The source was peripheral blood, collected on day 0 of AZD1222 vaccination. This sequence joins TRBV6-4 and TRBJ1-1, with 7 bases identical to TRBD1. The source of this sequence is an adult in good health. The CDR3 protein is CASSSQRGPVTEAFF. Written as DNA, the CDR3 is TGTGCCAGCAGCAGCCAAAGGGGGCCAGTCACTGAAGCTTTCTTT.